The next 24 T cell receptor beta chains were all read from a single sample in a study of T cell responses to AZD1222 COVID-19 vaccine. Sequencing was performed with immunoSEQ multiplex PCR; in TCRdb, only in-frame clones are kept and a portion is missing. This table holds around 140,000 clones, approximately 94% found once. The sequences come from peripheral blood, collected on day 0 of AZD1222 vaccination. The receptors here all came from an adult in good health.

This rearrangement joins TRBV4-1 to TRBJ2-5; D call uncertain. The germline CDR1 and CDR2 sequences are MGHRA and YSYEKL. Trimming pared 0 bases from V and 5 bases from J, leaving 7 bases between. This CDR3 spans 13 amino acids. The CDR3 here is CASSQDPWETQYF. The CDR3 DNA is TGCGCCAGCAGCCAAGACCCATGGGAGACCCAGTACTTC.

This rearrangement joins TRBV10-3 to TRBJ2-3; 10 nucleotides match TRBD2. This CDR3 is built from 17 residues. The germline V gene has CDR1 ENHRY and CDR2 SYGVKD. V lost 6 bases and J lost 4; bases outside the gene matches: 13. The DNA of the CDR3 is TGTGCCATCAGCCCCAGCGGGGGGGCCGGGGGGCCAGATACGCAGTATTTT. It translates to CAISPSGGAGGPDTQYF.

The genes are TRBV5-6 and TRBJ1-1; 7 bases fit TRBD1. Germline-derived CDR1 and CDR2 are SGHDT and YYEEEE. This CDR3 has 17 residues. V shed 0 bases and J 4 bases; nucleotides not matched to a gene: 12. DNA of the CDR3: TGTGCCAGCAGCTTGGGAGGGACAGCCACGCGTACCACTGAAGCTTTCTTT. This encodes CASSLGGTATRTTEAFF.

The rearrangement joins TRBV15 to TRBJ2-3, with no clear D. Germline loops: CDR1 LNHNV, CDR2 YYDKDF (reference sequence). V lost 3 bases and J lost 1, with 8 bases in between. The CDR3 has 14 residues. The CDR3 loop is CATSSRVGTDTQYF. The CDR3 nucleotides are TGTGCCACCAGCAGTAGGGTTGGCACAGATACGCAGTATTTT.

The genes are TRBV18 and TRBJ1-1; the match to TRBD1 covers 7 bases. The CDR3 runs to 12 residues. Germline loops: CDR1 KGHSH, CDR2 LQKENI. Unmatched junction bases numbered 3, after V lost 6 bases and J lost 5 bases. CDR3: CASSPTGTEAFF. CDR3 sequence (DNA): TGTGCCAGCTCTCCGACAGGGACTGAAGCTTTCTTT.

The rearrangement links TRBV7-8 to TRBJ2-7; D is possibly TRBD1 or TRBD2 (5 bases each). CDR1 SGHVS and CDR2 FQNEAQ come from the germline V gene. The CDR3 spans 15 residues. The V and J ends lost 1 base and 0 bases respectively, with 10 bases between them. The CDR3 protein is CASSLVGVNSYEQYF. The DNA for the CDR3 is TGTGCCAGCAGCTTAGTGGGGGTTAACTCCTACGAGCAGTACTTC.

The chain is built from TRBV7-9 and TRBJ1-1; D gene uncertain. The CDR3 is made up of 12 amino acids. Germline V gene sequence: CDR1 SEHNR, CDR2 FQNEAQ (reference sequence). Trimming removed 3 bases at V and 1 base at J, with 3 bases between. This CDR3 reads CASSFENTEAFF. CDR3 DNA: TGTGCCAGCAGCTTCGAGAACACTGAAGCTTTCTTT.

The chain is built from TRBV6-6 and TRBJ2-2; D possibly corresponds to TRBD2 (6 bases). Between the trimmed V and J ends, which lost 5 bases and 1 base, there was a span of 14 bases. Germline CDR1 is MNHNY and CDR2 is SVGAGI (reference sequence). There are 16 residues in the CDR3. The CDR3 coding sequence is TGTGCCAGCAGTCTTGACGGGGGACTGAACACCGGGGAGCTGTTTTTT. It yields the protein CASSLDGGLNTGELFF.

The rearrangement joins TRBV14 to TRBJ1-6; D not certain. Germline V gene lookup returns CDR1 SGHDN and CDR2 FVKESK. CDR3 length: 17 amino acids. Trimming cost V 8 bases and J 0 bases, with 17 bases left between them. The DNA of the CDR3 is TGTGCCAGCTTCCTATGGACTGTTTTCTCCTATAATTCACCCCTCCACTTT. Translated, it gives CASFLWTVFSYNSPLHF.

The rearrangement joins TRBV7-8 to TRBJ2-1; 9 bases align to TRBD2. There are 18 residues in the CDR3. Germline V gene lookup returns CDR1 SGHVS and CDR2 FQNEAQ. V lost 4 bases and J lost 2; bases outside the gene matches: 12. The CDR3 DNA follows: TGTGCCAGCAGCTATGACCCGGGACTAGCTGATCCCTACAATGAGCAGTTCTTC. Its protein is CASSYDPGLADPYNEQFF.

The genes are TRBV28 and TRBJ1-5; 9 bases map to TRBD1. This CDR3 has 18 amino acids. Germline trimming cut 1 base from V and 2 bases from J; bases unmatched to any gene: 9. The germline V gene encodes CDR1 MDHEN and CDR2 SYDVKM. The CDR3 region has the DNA TGTGCCAGCAGTTTATCTACAGGGGGCGGCGGGCGCAATCAGCCCCAGCATTTT. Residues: CASSLSTGGGGRNQPQHF.

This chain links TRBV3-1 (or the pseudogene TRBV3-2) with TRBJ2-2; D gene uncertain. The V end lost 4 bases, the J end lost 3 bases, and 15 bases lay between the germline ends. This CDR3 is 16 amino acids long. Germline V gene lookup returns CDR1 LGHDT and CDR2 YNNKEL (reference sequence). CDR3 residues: CASSPRRVTDTGELFF. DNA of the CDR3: TGTGCCAGCAGCCCCCGTCGGGTGACGGACACCGGGGAGCTGTTTTTT.

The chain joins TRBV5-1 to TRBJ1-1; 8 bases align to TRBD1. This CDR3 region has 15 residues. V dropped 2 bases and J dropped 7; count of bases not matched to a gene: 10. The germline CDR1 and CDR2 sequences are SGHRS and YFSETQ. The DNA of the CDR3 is TGCGCCAGCAGCTTTACGGACAGGGTGTGGGGTGAAGCTTTCTTT. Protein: CASSFTDRVWGEAFF. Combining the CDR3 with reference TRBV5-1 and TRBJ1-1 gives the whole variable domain KAGVTQTPRYLIKTRGQQVTLSCSPISGHRSVSWYQQTPGQGLQFLFEYFSETQRNKGNFPGRFSGRQFSNSRSEMNVSTLELGDSALYLCASSFTDRVWGEAFFGQGTRLTVV.

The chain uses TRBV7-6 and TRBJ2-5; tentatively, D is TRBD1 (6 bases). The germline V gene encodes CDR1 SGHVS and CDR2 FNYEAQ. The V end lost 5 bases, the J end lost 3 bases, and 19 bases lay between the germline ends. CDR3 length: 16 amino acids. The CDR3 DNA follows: TGTGCCAGCAGCATAACGACAGGACCCCTCAAAGAGACCCAGTACTTC. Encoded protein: CASSITTGPLKETQYF.

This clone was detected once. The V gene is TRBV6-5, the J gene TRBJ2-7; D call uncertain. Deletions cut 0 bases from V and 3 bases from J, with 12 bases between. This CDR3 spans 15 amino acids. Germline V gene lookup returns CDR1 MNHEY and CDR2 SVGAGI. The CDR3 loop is CASSYSGRKDYEQYF. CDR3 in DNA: TGTGCCAGCAGTTACTCTGGCAGGAAAGACTACGAGCAGTACTTC.

CDR3 protein: CASTGIRGDQPQHF. For the CDR3, the DNA is TGTGCCAGCACTGGCATAAGGGGGGATCAGCCCCAGCATTTT. The chain joins TRBV2 to TRBJ1-5; perhaps TRBD1 as D (6 bases). Germline values: CDR1 SNHLY, CDR2 FYNNEI. Trimming removed 7 bases from V and 5 bases from J, with 15 bases in between. The CDR3 covers 14 residues.

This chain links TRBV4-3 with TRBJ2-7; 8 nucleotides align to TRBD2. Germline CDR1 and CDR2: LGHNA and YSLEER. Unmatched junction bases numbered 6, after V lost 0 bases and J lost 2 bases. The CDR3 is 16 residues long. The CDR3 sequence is CASSQEWTGGPYEQYF. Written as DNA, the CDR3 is TGCGCCAGCAGCCAAGAATGGACGGGAGGGCCCTACGAGCAGTACTTC.

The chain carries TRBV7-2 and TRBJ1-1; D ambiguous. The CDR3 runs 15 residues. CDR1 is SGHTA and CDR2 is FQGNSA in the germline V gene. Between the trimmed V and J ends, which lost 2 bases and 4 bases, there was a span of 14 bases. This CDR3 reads CASSLHPQRSTEAFF. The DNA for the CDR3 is TGTGCCAGCAGCTTACATCCTCAGCGTAGCACTGAAGCTTTCTTT.

DNA for the CDR3: TGCGCCAGCAGCCAAGGGGGCTACAGAGGTGAAAAACTGTTTTTT. Translated: CASSQGGYRGEKLFF. This sequence joins TRBV4-3 and TRBJ1-4; D possibly corresponds to TRBD1 (5 bases). V lost 1 base to trimming and J lost 7 bases, with 13 bases between them. The CDR3 runs 15 residues. Per the germline V gene, CDR1 is LGHNA and CDR2 is YSLEER.

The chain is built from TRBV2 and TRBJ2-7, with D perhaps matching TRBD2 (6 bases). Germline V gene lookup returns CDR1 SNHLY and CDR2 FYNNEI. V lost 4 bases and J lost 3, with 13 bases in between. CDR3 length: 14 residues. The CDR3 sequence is CASSAGTGYYEQYF. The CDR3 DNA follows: TGTGCCAGCAGTGCCGGGACTGGTTACTACGAGCAGTACTTC.

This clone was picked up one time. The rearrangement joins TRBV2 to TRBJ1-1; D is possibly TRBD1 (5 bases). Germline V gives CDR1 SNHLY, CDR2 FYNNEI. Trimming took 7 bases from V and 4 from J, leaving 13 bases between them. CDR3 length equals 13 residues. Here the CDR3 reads CASMKGWGTEAFF. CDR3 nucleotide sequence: TGTGCCAGCATGAAGGGGTGGGGCACTGAAGCTTTCTTT.

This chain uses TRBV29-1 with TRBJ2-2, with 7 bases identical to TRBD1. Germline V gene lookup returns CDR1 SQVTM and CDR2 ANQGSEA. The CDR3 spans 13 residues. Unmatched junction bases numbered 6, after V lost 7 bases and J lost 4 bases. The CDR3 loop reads CSGRQGSTGELFF. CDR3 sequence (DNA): TGCAGCGGAAGACAGGGATCCACCGGGGAGCTGTTTTTT.

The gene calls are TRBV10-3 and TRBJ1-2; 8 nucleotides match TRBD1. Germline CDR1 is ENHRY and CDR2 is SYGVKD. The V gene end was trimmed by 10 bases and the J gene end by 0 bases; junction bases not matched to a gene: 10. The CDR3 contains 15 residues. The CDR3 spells CASGGDRGANYGYTF. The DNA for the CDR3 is TGTGCCAGCGGGGGAGACAGGGGAGCTAACTATGGCTACACCTTC.

CDR3 sequence (DNA): TGTGCCAGCAGCCTACGGGCCGGCTCCTATAATTCACCCCTCCACTTT. Its protein product is CASSLRAGSYNSPLHF. The chain links TRBV7-6 to TRBJ1-6, with D hard to call. Germline-derived CDR1 and CDR2 are SGHVS and FNYEAQ. The CDR3 covers 16 residues. The ends were cut back, 5 bases at V and 0 bases at J, with 11 bases in the middle.